This T cell receptor (beta chain) was retrieved from a study of T cell repertoires in aging, cancer and after chemotherapy. Study in general: Donors were grouped into six age bands spanning 30 or younger through 70 or older.

Broader study findings: In healthy donors, age-related TCR diversity loss mainly reflected lost richness.

TCR beta rearrangements were amplified from peripheral blood genomic DNA. Notes on this clonotype: The antigen is undetermined.

A mixed TRB-A/B primer pool amplified rearranged TRB by multiplex touch-down PCR. Using its own MiXCR run on the multiplex PCR reads, TCRdb lists one record per CDR3 protein. The sample holds around 10,000 distinct CDR3 sequences; about 35% are singletons and the top ten take about 7.8%. The source material was blood. The sequence came from a human donor in good health.

CDR3 nucleotide sequence: TGTGCCAGCAGTGGGGCCGGGGCATCCAAAAACATTCAGTACTTC. This gives the protein CASSGAGASKNIQYF. The chain uses TRBV27 and TRBJ2-4, with D perhaps matching TRBD1 or TRBD2 (5 bases each). This CDR3 contains 15 residues. With 5 bases removed from V and 2 bases from J, the gap between germline ends came to 13 bases. Germline loops: CDR1 MNHEY, CDR2 SMNVEV (reference sequence).